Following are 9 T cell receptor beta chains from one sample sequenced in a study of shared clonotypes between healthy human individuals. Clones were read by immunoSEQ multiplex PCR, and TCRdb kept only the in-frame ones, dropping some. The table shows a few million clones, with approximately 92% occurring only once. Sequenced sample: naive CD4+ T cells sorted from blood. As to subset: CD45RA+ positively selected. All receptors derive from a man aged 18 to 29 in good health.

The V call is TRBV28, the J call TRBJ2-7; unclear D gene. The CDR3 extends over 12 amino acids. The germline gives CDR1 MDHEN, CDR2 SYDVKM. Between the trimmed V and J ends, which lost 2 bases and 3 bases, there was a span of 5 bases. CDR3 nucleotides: TGTGCCAGCAGTTTAACTCTCTACGAGCAGTACTTC. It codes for CASSLTLYEQYF. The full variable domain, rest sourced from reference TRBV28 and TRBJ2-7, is DVKVTQSSRYLVKRTGEKVFLECVQDMDHENMFWYRQDPGLGLRLIYFSYDVKMKEKGDIPEGYSVSREKKERFSLILESASTNQTSMYLCASSLTLYEQYFGPGTRLTVT.

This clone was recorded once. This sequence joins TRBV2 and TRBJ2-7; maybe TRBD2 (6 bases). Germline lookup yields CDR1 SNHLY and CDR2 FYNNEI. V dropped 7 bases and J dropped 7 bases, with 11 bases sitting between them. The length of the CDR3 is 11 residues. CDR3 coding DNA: TGTGCCAGCATGATGGAGGGAGAGCAGTACTTC. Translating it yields CASMMEGEQYF.

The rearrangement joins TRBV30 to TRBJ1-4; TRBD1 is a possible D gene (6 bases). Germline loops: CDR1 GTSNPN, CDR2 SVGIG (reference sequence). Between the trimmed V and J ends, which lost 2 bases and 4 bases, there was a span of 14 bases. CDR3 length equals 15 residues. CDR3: CAWSRDGQLNEKLFF. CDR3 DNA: TGTGCCTGGAGTAGGGACGGACAGCTTAATGAAAAACTGTTTTTT. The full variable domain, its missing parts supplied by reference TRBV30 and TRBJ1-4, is SQTIHQWPATLVQPVGSPLSLECTVEGTSNPNLYWYRQAAGRGLQLLFYSVGIGQISSEVPQNLSASRPQDRQFILSSKKLLLSDSGFYLCAWSRDGQLNEKLFFGSGTQLSVL.

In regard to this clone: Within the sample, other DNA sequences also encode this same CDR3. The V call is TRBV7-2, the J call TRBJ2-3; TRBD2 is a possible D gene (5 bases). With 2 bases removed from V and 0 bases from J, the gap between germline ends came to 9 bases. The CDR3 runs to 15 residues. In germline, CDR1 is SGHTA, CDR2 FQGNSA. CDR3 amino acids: CASSLRRSSTDTQYF. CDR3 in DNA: TGTGCCAGCAGCTTAAGGAGGAGTAGCACAGATACGCAGTATTTT.

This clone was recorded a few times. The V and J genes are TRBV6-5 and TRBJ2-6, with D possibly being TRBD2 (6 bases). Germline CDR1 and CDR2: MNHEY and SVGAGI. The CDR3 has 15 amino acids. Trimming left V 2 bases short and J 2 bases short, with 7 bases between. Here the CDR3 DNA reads TGTGCCAGCAGTTACCGGGGGACTGGGGCCAACGTCCTGACTTTC. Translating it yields CASSYRGTGANVLTF.

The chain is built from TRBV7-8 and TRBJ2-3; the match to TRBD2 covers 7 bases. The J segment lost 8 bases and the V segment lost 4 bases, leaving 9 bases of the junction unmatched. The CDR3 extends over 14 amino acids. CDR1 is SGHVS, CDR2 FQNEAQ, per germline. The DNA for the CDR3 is TGTGCCAGCAGCTCCTCACTGACTAGCAGTACGCAGTATTTT. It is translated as CASSSSLTSSTQYF.

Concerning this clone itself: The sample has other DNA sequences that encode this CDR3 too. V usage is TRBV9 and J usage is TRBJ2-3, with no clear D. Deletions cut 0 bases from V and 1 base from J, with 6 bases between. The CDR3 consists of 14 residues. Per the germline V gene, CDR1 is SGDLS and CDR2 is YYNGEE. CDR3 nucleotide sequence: TGTGCCAGCAGCGTAGAAGCAGGCACAGATACGCAGTATTTT. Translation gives CASSVEAGTDTQYF.

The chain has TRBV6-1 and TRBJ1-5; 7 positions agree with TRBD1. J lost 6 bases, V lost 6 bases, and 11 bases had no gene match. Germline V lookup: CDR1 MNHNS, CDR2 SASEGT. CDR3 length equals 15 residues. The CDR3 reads CASRFGQEGGQPQHF. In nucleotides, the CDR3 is TGTGCCAGCAGATTCGGACAGGAAGGAGGTCAGCCCCAGCATTTT.

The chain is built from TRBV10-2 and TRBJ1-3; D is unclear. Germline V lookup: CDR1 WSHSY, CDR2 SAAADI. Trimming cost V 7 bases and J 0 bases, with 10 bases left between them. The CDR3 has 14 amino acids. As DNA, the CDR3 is TGCGCCAGCAAGGACGCGAGCTCTGGAAACACCATATATTTT. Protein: CASKDASSGNTIYF.